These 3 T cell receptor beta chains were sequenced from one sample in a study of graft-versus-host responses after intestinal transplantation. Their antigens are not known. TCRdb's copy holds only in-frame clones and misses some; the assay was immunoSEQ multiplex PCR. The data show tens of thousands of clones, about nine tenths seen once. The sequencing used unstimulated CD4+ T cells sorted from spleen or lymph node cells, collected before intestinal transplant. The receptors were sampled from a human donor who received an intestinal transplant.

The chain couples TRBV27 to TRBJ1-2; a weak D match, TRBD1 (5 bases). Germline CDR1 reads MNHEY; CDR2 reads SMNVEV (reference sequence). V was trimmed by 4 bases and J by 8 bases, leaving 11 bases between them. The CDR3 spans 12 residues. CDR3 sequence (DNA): TGTGCCAGCAGTTCCGGGGGAAGGGGCTACACCTTC. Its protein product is CASSSGGRGYTF.

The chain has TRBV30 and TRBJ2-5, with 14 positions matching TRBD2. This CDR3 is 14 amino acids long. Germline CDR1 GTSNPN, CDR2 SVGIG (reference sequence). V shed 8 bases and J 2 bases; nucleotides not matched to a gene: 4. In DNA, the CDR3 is TGTGCCATTCGACTAGCGGGGGGGCAAGAGACCCAGTACTTC. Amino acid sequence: CAIRLAGGQETQYF.

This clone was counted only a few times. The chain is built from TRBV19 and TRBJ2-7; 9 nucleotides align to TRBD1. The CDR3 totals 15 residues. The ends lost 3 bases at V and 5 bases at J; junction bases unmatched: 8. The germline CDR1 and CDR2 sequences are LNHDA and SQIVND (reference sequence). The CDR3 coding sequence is TGTGCCAGTAGTATTAGGACAGGGGTTAAGGACGAGCAGTACTTC. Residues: CASSIRTGVKDEQYF.